These T cell receptor beta chains were read from a single sample in a study of regulatory T cells in long-lasting Graves disease. In TCRdb, the multiplex PCR reads were re-called with MiXCR into one record per CDR3 protein. The sample holds fewer than 650,000 distinct CDR3 sequences, around 15% seen once. These sequences were also reported in another study, on T cells in Graves' hyperthyroidism and ophthalmopathy.

The sequencing used peripheral blood mononuclear cells (PBMCs), collected at new diagnosis, from a patient treated with antithyroid drugs. The receptors stem from a woman in her twenties or thirties with Graves disease. Both conserved end residues are part of each CDR3. D genes are given only for firm matches. The listing skips clone size in some rows; elsewhere it reads once, few, many or a size class.

J: TRBJ2-2
D: TRBD2
V: TRBV19
size: .
DNA: TGTGCCAGTAGTATTGGTGGGAGGGCCAGTACCGGGGAGCTGTTTTTT
CDR3: CASSIGGRASTGELFF

J: TRBJ2-1
D: TRBD2
V: TRBV24-1
size: few
DNA: TGTGCCACCAGCGGGACTAGCGGCAACGGATGGTTCTTC
CDR3: CATSGTSGNGWFF

J: TRBJ1-5
D: .
V: TRBV20-1
size: many
DNA: TGCAGTGCTAGCCCAGCCGCAAATAGCAATCAGCCCCAGCATTTT
CDR3: CSASPAANSNQPQHF

J: TRBJ1-2
D: .
V: TRBV6-5
size: many
DNA: TGTGCCAGCAGTTACACCCCAAGCGATGGCTACACCTTC
CDR3: CASSYTPSDGYTF

J: TRBJ1-4
D: .
V: TRBV12-3/TRBV12-4
size: many
DNA: TGTGCCAGCAGTCAGGTCTCTAGGGGTGAAAAACTGTTTTTT
CDR3: CASSQVSRGEKLFF

J: TRBJ1-1
D: .
V: TRBV6-1
size: many
DNA: TGTGCCAGCAGTCCGACCGGGACAAAGCTACTGAACACTGAAGCTTTCTTT
CDR3: CASSPTGTKLLNTEAFF

J: TRBJ1-2
D: TRBD1
V: TRBV4-1
size: few
DNA: TGCGCCAGCAGCCTTAGGTGGGGACAGGAGCTCTATGGCTACACCTTC
CDR3: CASSLRWGQELYGYTF

J: TRBJ2-4
D: .
V: TRBV6-2/TRBV6-3
size: few
DNA: TGTGCCAGCAGCTTAGCGTTAGCCAAAAACATTCAGTACTTC
CDR3: CASSLALAKNIQYF

J: TRBJ2-7
D: .
V: TRBV28
size: many
DNA: TGTGCCAGCCGCACTTTTGACGAGCAGTACTTC
CDR3: CASRTFDEQYF

J: TRBJ2-7
D: TRBD2
V: TRBV7-2
size: many
DNA: TGTGCCAGCAGCTTGCGGGGACTAGCGATAACCTACGAGCAGTACTTC
CDR3: CASSLRGLAITYEQYF

J: TRBJ2-3
D: .
V: TRBV19
size: few
DNA: TGTGCCAGTACTAACAGGGTCAGAGATACGCAGTATTTT
CDR3: CASTNRVRDTQYF

J: TRBJ1-2
D: .
V: TRBV2
size: many
DNA: TGTGCCAGCAGGTCCGATGGGGTCTTCGCCTATGGCTACACCTTC
CDR3: CASRSDGVFAYGYTF

J: TRBJ1-6
D: .
V: TRBV28
size: few
DNA: TGTGCCAGCAGCCAGGGCAGGGTGGATAATTCACCCCTCCACTTT
CDR3: CASSQGRVDNSPLHF

J: TRBJ1-6
D: .
V: TRBV6-1
size: many
DNA: TGTGCCAGCATCGAGGGGCACGGCCTGAATTCACCCCTCCACTTT
CDR3: CASIEGHGLNSPLHF

J: TRBJ2-4
D: TRBD2
V: TRBV2
size: many
DNA: TGTGCCAGCAGTGCGGGACTAGCGGTCCTAGCCAAAAACATTCAGTACTTC
CDR3: CASSAGLAVLAKNIQYF

J: TRBJ2-1
D: .
V: TRBV14
size: few
DNA: TGTGCCAGCAGCCGTAGCCGAACACCCTACAATGAGCAGTTCTTC
CDR3: CASSRSRTPYNEQFF

J: TRBJ2-7
D: .
V: TRBV28
size: many
DNA: TGTGCCGGGTCCAGGGTAGGTAGCTACGAGCAGTACTTC
CDR3: CAGSRVGSYEQYF

J: TRBJ1-4
D: TRBD1
V: TRBV18
size: few
DNA: TGTGCCAGCTCTCAGGGGGCCGGTGAAAAACTGTTTTTT
CDR3: CASSQGAGEKLFF

J: TRBJ2-3
D: .
V: TRBV5-4
size: .
DNA: TGTGCCAGCAGCCCGGCCTCCGGGGATACGCAGTATTTT
CDR3: CASSPASGDTQYF

J: TRBJ1-5
D: .
V: TRBV19
size: .
DNA: TGTGCCAGTAGTATTTATTCTAGCAATCAGCCCCAGCATTTT
CDR3: CASSIYSSNQPQHF

J: TRBJ2-4
D: .
V: TRBV28
size: many
DNA: TGTGCCAGCAGTTTTACAGGCCTGAGCATTCAGTACTTC
CDR3: CASSFTGLSIQYF

J: TRBJ2-1
D: TRBD2
V: TRBV3-1
size: many
DNA: TGTGCCAGCAGCCAAGTTGGGACTAGCGGGAGGTCCTACAATGAGCAGTTCTTC
CDR3: CASSQVGTSGRSYNEQFF

J: TRBJ2-4
D: .
V: TRBV2
size: few
DNA: TGTGCCAGCAGTGGGGTGATCTATGAAAACATTCAGTACTTC
CDR3: CASSGVIYENIQYF

J: TRBJ2-1
D: TRBD2
V: TRBV5-4
size: .
DNA: TGTGCCAGCAGCCCCCCAGCGGGAAGTGTCAATGAGCAGTTCTTC
CDR3: CASSPPAGSVNEQFF

J: TRBJ2-7
D: .
V: TRBV5-1
size: .
DNA: TGCGCCAGCAGCTTGTCAGGGATGGGCTACGAGCAGTACTTC
CDR3: CASSLSGMGYEQYF

J: TRBJ2-6
D: .
V: TRBV5-5
size: .
DNA: TGTGCCAGCACCTCGACTGCTCGTGGCGGGGCCAACGTCCTGACTTTC
CDR3: CASTSTARGGANVLTF

J: TRBJ2-7
D: .
V: TRBV30
size: many
DNA: TGTGCCTGGAGTGGGGGGGCGCCCCCCTACGAGCAGTACTTC
CDR3: CAWSGGAPPYEQYF

J: TRBJ2-4
D: .
V: TRBV5-4
size: .
DNA: TGTGCCAGCAGCTCGGGATCAAGGGGAGCACCAGCCAAAAACATTCAGTACTTC
CDR3: CASSSGSRGAPAKNIQYF

J: TRBJ2-3
D: .
V: TRBV4-2
size: .
DNA: TGTGCCAGCAGCCAAGATCTGCCGCTGTCTACGGGGGGCACAGATACGCAGTATTTT
CDR3: CASSQDLPLSTGGTDTQYF

J: TRBJ2-7
D: .
V: TRBV30
size: .
DNA: TGTGCCTGGAGGACGGCACGGACTACCTACGAGCAGTACTTC
CDR3: CAWRTARTTYEQYF

J: TRBJ2-1
D: TRBD1
V: TRBV28
size: many
DNA: TGTGCCAGCAGTTTAAGAGGGGGCCTCTACAATGAGCAGTTCTTC
CDR3: CASSLRGGLYNEQFF

J: TRBJ2-2
D: .
V: TRBV6-1
size: many
DNA: TGTGCCAGCAGCCAAGGGGGGGCGAACACCGGGGAGCTGTTTTTT
CDR3: CASSQGGANTGELFF

J: TRBJ1-3
D: .
V: TRBV30
size: .
DNA: TGTGCCTGGAGTTGGGTTGGAAACACCATATATTTT
CDR3: CAWSWVGNTIYF

J: TRBJ2-2
D: TRBD1
V: TRBV28
size: many
DNA: TGTGCCAGCCGCGATTTGGGGACAGGGTTTATCGGGGAGCTGTTTTTT
CDR3: CASRDLGTGFIGELFF

J: TRBJ2-4
D: .
V: TRBV2
size: few
DNA: TGTGCCAGCAGTGAGTCTGTAAACATTCAGTACTTC
CDR3: CASSESVNIQYF

J: TRBJ2-3
D: .
V: TRBV28
size: .
DNA: TGTGCCAGCAGACCCAGAGGAGGGTACACAGATACGCAGTATTTT
CDR3: CASRPRGGYTDTQYF

J: TRBJ1-4
D: TRBD1
V: TRBV2
size: many
DNA: TGTGCCAGCAGAGATACAGGGGGAAATAATGAAAAACTGTTTTTT
CDR3: CASRDTGGNNEKLFF

J: TRBJ1-3
D: TRBD1
V: TRBV7-9
size: few
DNA: TGTGCCAGCAGCTCATCCGGGACAGGCGGAAACACCATATATTTT
CDR3: CASSSSGTGGNTIYF

J: TRBJ2-1
D: TRBD2
V: TRBV5-5
size: .
DNA: TGTGCCAGCAGCCCGACAGCTAGCGGGAGCTCCTACAATGAGCAGTTCTTC
CDR3: CASSPTASGSSYNEQFF

J: TRBJ1-4
D: .
V: TRBV6-2/TRBV6-3
size: .
DNA: TGTGCCAGCAGTGACGGACAGCCTAATGAAAAACTGTTTTTT
CDR3: CASSDGQPNEKLFF

J: TRBJ2-7
D: .
V: TRBV3-1
size: .
DNA: TGTGCCAGCAGCCTCAAGAGCCGCAGGGGTTCCTACGAGCAGTACTTC
CDR3: CASSLKSRRGSYEQYF

J: TRBJ1-2
D: .
V: TRBV6-2/TRBV6-3
size: few
DNA: TGTGCCAGCACTGAAGAGACTGGCTACACCTTC
CDR3: CASTEETGYTF

J: TRBJ1-5
D: .
V: TRBV28
size: .
DNA: TGTGCCAGCAGCATACAGGTTTTTGCCAGCCAGCCCCAGCATTTT
CDR3: CASSIQVFASQPQHF

J: TRBJ1-4
D: .
V: TRBV10-3
size: many
DNA: TGTGCCATCAGGGACAGTAATGAAAAACTGTTTTTT
CDR3: CAIRDSNEKLFF

J: TRBJ1-2
D: .
V: TRBV6-1
size: many
DNA: TGTGCCAGCAGTCGAGAACAGGGTATTGGAGGCTACACCTTC
CDR3: CASSREQGIGGYTF

J: TRBJ2-7
D: TRBD1
V: TRBV28
size: many
DNA: TGTGCCAGCAGTTCCTCTTCCGGGACAGGCATCCCCTACGAGCAGTACTTC
CDR3: CASSSSSGTGIPYEQYF

J: TRBJ2-7
D: TRBD1
V: TRBV27
size: .
DNA: TGTGCCAGCAGTCGGGCCGGGACAGACTACGAGCAGTACTTC
CDR3: CASSRAGTDYEQYF

J: TRBJ2-1
D: TRBD1
V: TRBV20-1
size: .
DNA: TGCAGTGCTAGGGTCCCGGGACAGGGGTCAGGGGAGCAGTTCTTC
CDR3: CSARVPGQGSGEQFF

J: TRBJ2-2
D: .
V: TRBV7-3
size: many
DNA: TGTGCCAGCAGCTCACCGACAGGAAACACCGGGGAGCTGTTTTTT
CDR3: CASSSPTGNTGELFF

J: TRBJ2-7
D: .
V: TRBV28
size: many
DNA: TGTGCCAGCACGGAGGGGGGCGAGCAGTACTTC
CDR3: CASTEGGEQYF

J: TRBJ1-3
D: .
V: TRBV28
size: few
DNA: TGTGCCAGCAGTTCCGAGGGCCCTGCCCTGGTATCTGGAAACACCATATATTTT
CDR3: CASSSEGPALVSGNTIYF

J: TRBJ2-1
D: .
V: TRBV6-1
size: few
DNA: TGTGCCAGCGACACCTACAATGAGCAGTTCTTC
CDR3: CASDTYNEQFF

J: TRBJ1-3
D: TRBD1
V: TRBV28
size: many
DNA: TGTGCCAGCAACCTAAGACAGGGCAGCTTCTCTGGAAACACCATATATTTT
CDR3: CASNLRQGSFSGNTIYF

J: TRBJ2-4
D: .
V: TRBV28
size: many
DNA: TGTGCCAGCAGTTTATTGACCGTAGCCAAAAACATTCAGTACTTC
CDR3: CASSLLTVAKNIQYF

J: TRBJ1-3
D: TRBD1
V: TRBV29-1
size: many
DNA: TGCAGCGTCTTGACAGGGGGCTACGGAAACACCATATATTTT
CDR3: CSVLTGGYGNTIYF

J: TRBJ1-2
D: .
V: TRBV13
size: many
DNA: TGTGCCAGCAGCTTAGGCAGGGGACAAGGCTACACCTTC
CDR3: CASSLGRGQGYTF

J: TRBJ2-4
D: .
V: TRBV28
size: .
DNA: TGTGCCAGCAGTTCCTACCGCGAGGGAACTCGGGGCAAAAACATTCAGTACTTC
CDR3: CASSSYREGTRGKNIQYF

J: TRBJ2-7
D: .
V: TRBV20-1
size: many
DNA: TGCAGTGCTAGTCCCAGGGGAAGTGAGCAGTACTTC
CDR3: CSASPRGSEQYF

J: TRBJ1-5
D: .
V: TRBV12-3/TRBV12-4
size: many
DNA: TGTGCCAGCAGTTTTCAGGGTGGTAGCAATCAGCCCCAGCATTTT
CDR3: CASSFQGGSNQPQHF

J: TRBJ1-5
D: .
V: TRBV19
size: .
DNA: TGTGCCAGTAGTCTCGGACAGACTCAAAATCAGCCCCAGCATTTT
CDR3: CASSLGQTQNQPQHF